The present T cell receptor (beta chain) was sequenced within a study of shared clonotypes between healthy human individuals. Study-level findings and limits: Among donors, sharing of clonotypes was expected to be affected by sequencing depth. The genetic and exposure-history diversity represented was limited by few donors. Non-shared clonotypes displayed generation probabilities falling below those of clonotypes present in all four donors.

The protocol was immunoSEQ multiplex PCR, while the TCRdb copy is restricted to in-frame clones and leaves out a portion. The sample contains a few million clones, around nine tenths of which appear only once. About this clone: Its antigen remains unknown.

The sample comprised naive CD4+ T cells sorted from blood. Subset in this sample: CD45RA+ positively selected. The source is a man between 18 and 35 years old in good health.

CDR3 protein: CASSPHGSLTDTQYF. The CDR3 DNA follows: TGTGCCAGCAGCCCCCATGGCTCCCTCACAGATACGCAGTATTTT. The chain recombines TRBV7-6 with TRBJ2-3; D remains ambiguous. This CDR3 has 15 amino acids. Germline V gene sequence: CDR1 SGHVS, CDR2 FNYEAQ. V was shortened by 5 bases and J by 2 bases, with 14 bases between the two germline ends.